This T cell receptor (beta chain) was profiled in a study of blood T cell repertoires in COVID-19. Study details: Samples of COVID-19 (acute and convalescent) were obtained from the United States, Italy and Spain.

This CDR3 is built from 13 residues. Trimming took 5 bases from V and 3 from J, leaving 11 bases between them. The germline gives CDR1 SGHRS, CDR2 YFSETQ. Authors' processing steps: Amplified reference gene primers provided the basis for estimating nucleated cell counts. Profiling relied on immunoSEQ multiplex PCR, and the TCRdb table lists in-frame clones only, not all of them. For V, J and clone size, that table is used; D and trimming come from the DNA. The sample records a few hundred thousand clones, more than 80% being singletons. Participants were aged 18 to 89 years from more than 20 US areas. Grouping used clinical history reported by participants in a survey and questionnaire.

The sequencing input was PBMCs or T cells enriched from blood (not recorded which). This clonotype originated in a woman aged 18-29 years in a cohort exposed to, infected with or recovered from COVID-19 (not recorded which). The chain joins TRBV5-1 to TRBJ2-5; D unclear. CDR3 loop: CASRFNIEETQYF. The CDR3 nucleotides read TGCGCCAGCAGATTTAATATTGAAGAGACCCAGTACTTC.